This entry features one T cell receptor (beta chain) sequence. Antigen specificity is unknown. The data originate from a study of blood T cells in healthy people across ages. Study findings and constraints: A roughly linear fall in TCR beta diversity per million T cells was seen with increasing age.

PCR was performed a second time for about 7 to 12 cycles using a sample-barcoded 5' primer and a J-beta primer mix. Each CDR3 protein is one row after TCRdb ran MiXCR on the 5' RACE reads. The table shows about 1.1 million distinct CDR3 sequences, with 35% to 45% occurring only once. Total RNA, at least 6 micrograms per sample, was extracted from PBMCs. This CDR3 has 16 amino acids. The V gene's germline CDR1 is LGHDT and CDR2 YNNKEL (reference sequence). Trimming at V came to 0 bases and at J to 6 bases, leaving 9 bases not matched to a gene. This TCR came from a man between 18 and 29 years old in good health. Sequenced input: blood. The chain recombines TRBV3-1 with TRBJ1-2; 8 bases fit TRBD1. This CDR3 reads CASSQDERQGKNGYTF. The DNA for the CDR3 is TGTGCCAGCAGCCAAGATGAAAGACAGGGGAAGAATGGCTACACCTTC.